The rows below give T cell receptor beta chains drawn from one sample of a study of identical twins. TCRdb reprocessed the 5' RACE reads with MiXCR, giving one entry per CDR3 protein. In the table there are 700,000 or so distinct CDR3 sequences, 8.5% to 9% of which are singletons. This sample was also put to use in a study of yellow fever vaccine responses in identical twins.

Material for sequencing was PBMCs. The receptors derive from a woman under 30 in good health. Both conserved end residues are part of each CDR3. A D gene is named only where the DNA matches it firmly. A row's size may be missing; if present it is once, few, many or a size class.

CDR3aa,CDR3nt,d_gene,j_gene,v_gene,abundance,len
CASSFGAGQETQYF,TGCGCCAGCAGCTTTGGTGCAGGGCAAGAGACCCAGTACTTC,NA,TRBJ2-5,TRBV5-1,NA,14
CASSPPGTRYNEQFF,TGTGCCAGCTCCCCTCCGGGGACCCGGTACAATGAGCAGTTCTTC,NA,TRBJ2-1,TRBV18,NA,15
CSVPAGGTQYF,TGCAGTGTTCCCGCGGGGGGGACGCAGTATTTT,TRBD2,TRBJ2-3,TRBV20-1,few,11
CASSLVGRTGDTQYF,TGTGCCAGCAGCTTAGTTGGCAGAACGGGGGATACGCAGTATTTT,NA,TRBJ2-3,TRBV7-2,NA,15
CASSLDPSSFSYEQYF,TGTGCCAGCAGTTTAGATCCAAGTAGCTTCTCCTACGAGCAGTACTTC,NA,TRBJ2-7,TRBV12-3/TRBV12-4,many,16
CASSLNSGGHTGELFF,TGTGCCAGCAGCTTAAACAGCGGGGGACACACCGGGGAGCTGTTTTTT,TRBD2,TRBJ2-2,TRBV7-3,NA,16
CSAIYWGEAGGPVLPDTQYF,TGCAGTGCTATATACTGGGGGGAGGCCGGGGGCCCGGTGCTCCCCGATACGCAGTATTTT,NA,TRBJ2-3,TRBV20-1,few,20
CASSSRPSSNEQFF,TGTGCCAGCAGCTCCCGGCCATCCTCCAATGAGCAGTTCTTC,NA,TRBJ2-1,TRBV11-2,few,14
CASSHPTTGASANTGELFF,TGTGCCAGCAGCCATCCAACTACAGGGGCGTCAGCGAACACCGGGGAGCTGTTTTTT,TRBD1,TRBJ2-2,TRBV14,NA,19
CRATAGEAEQYF,TGCAGAGCTACAGCGGGAGAAGCCGAGCAGTACTTC,TRBD2,TRBJ2-7,TRBV20-1,few,12
CATSRDQGQGEAFF,TGTGCCACCAGCAGAGATCAGGGGCAGGGTGAAGCTTTCTTT,NA,TRBJ1-1,TRBV15,many,14
CASSGQGGGEQFF,TGTGCTAGCAGCGGACAGGGGGGTGGTGAGCAGTTCTTC,TRBD1,TRBJ2-1,TRBV7-7,few,13
CASSEQVYTEAFF,TGTGCCAGCAGTGAACAGGTATACACTGAAGCTTTCTTT,NA,TRBJ1-1,TRBV3-1,few,13
CASSLNSGGNQETQYF,TGTGCCAGCAGCTTAAATTCAGGGGGAAACCAAGAGACCCAGTACTTC,TRBD1,TRBJ2-5,TRBV7-3,few,16
CASTLGVDEQFF,TGTGCCAGCACCTTGGGGGTCGATGAGCAGTTCTTC,NA,TRBJ2-1,TRBV12-3/TRBV12-4,many,12
CASSVGPQGANVLTF,TGTGCCAGCAGCGTAGGCCCCCAAGGGGCCAACGTCCTGACTTTC,NA,TRBJ2-6,TRBV9,NA,15
CAISESSGRSLGTQYF,TGTGCCATCAGTGAGTCTAGCGGGAGGTCCCTAGGGACCCAGTACTTC,TRBD2,TRBJ2-5,TRBV10-3,few,16
CASSLSTGGYEQYF,TGTGCCAGCAGCTTGTCGACAGGGGGCTACGAGCAGTACTTC,TRBD1,TRBJ2-7,TRBV7-6,NA,14
CATSAEGIGNEQFF,TGTGCCACCAGCGCGGAGGGGATTGGGAATGAGCAGTTCTTC,NA,TRBJ2-1,TRBV15,NA,14
CASSLTPQPQQPQHF,TGTGCCAGCAGTTTAACCCCCCAACCGCAGCAGCCCCAGCATTTT,NA,TRBJ1-5,TRBV12-3/TRBV12-4,many,15
CASSVAHLPYEQYF,TGTGCCAGCAGCGTAGCTCACTTGCCCTACGAGCAGTACTTC,NA,TRBJ2-7,TRBV9,few,14
CASSYSTRGSYEQYF,TGTGCCAGCAGTTACTCGACAAGGGGGAGCTACGAGCAGTACTTC,NA,TRBJ2-7,TRBV6-2/TRBV6-3,NA,15
CAISESGQIYYNEQFF,TGTGCCATCAGTGAGTCGGGACAGATATACTACAATGAGCAGTTCTTC,TRBD1,TRBJ2-1,TRBV10-3,few,16
CSARWSQAAYEQYF,TGCAGTGCTAGATGGTCACAGGCCGCCTACGAGCAGTACTTC,NA,TRBJ2-7,TRBV20-1,few,14
CASSQEGNGAYEQYF,TGTGCCAGCAGCCAAGAAGGGAACGGAGCCTACGAGCAGTACTTC,NA,TRBJ2-7,TRBV4-2,NA,15
CASSSRLAGEAGELFF,TGTGCCAGCAGTTCCCGACTAGCGGGGGAAGCCGGGGAGCTGTTTTTT,TRBD2,TRBJ2-2,TRBV28,few,16
CASSLEVTFTDTQYF,TGTGCCAGCAGCTTGGAGGTAACCTTCACAGATACGCAGTATTTT,NA,TRBJ2-3,TRBV7-8,NA,15
CAISEIPGLAGGQTNTGELFF,TGTGCCATCAGTGAGATTCCGGGACTAGCGGGGGGGCAGACGAACACCGGGGAGCTGTTTTTT,TRBD2,TRBJ2-2,TRBV10-3,NA,21
CSAKKGRNSNQPQHF,TGCAGTGCTAAAAAAGGCAGGAATAGCAATCAGCCCCAGCATTTT,NA,TRBJ1-5,TRBV20-1,few,15
CAISEFASTDTQYF,TGTGCCATCAGTGAGTTCGCTAGCACAGATACGCAGTATTTT,NA,TRBJ2-3,TRBV10-3,few,14
CASRPRGNTGELFF,TGCGCCAGCAGGCCCAGGGGAAACACCGGGGAGCTGTTTTTT,NA,TRBJ2-2,TRBV5-1,many,14
CARSPGLLRAKNIQYF,TGTGCCAGGAGCCCCGGGCTCCTACGAGCCAAAAACATTCAGTACTTC,NA,TRBJ2-4,TRBV4-1,NA,16
CSAPTSGGAFYNEQFF,TGCAGTGCACCTACTAGCGGGGGGGCCTTCTACAATGAGCAGTTCTTC,TRBD2,TRBJ2-1,TRBV20-1,few,16
CASSEPALEETQYF,TGTGCCAGCAGTGAACCGGCCTTGGAAGAGACCCAGTACTTC,NA,TRBJ2-5,TRBV2,many,14
CASSLSTAPYEQYF,TGTGCCAGCAGCTTGTCGACAGCCCCCTACGAGCAGTACTTC,NA,TRBJ2-7,TRBV7-9,few,14
CSASPGDLGSSYEQYF,TGCAGTGCTAGCCCCGGTGACCTAGGGAGCTCCTACGAGCAGTACTTC,NA,TRBJ2-7,TRBV20-1,NA,16
CSVEDLAGGSDEQFF,TGCAGCGTTGAAGATCTAGCGGGAGGGAGCGATGAGCAGTTCTTC,TRBD2,TRBJ2-1,TRBV29-1,NA,15
CASSSELASGSTDTQYF,TGTGCCAGCAGTTCAGAATTGGCTAGCGGCAGCACAGATACGCAGTATTTT,TRBD2,TRBJ2-3,TRBV27,few,17
CASSDLGRVSQETQYF,TGTGCCAGCAGTGACCTTGGTAGGGTTTCCCAAGAGACCCAGTACTTC,NA,TRBJ2-5,TRBV6-4,NA,16
CASSPGTSGRENEQFF,TGTGCCAGCAGCCCTGGGACTAGCGGGAGGGAGAATGAGCAGTTCTTC,TRBD2,TRBJ2-1,TRBV9,few,16
CSASLRGMKITDTQYF,TGCAGTGCTAGTTTAAGGGGGATGAAAATCACAGATACGCAGTATTTT,NA,TRBJ2-3,TRBV20-1,many,16
CASSQGIRDSYEQYF,TGCGCCAGCAGCCAAGGGATTAGGGACTCCTACGAGCAGTACTTC,NA,TRBJ2-7,TRBV4-1,many,15
CASSEGRNQETQYF,TGTGCCAGCAGTGAAGGTCGAAACCAAGAGACCCAGTACTTC,NA,TRBJ2-5,TRBV6-1,NA,14
CASSSPESEVIYNEQFF,TGTGCCAGCAGCTCGCCTGAGTCGGAGGTTATTTACAATGAGCAGTTCTTC,NA,TRBJ2-1,TRBV7-9,many,17
CASSQDFETAYNEQFF,TGCGCCAGCAGCCAAGATTTCGAGACTGCCTACAATGAGCAGTTCTTC,NA,TRBJ2-1,TRBV4-3,NA,16
CASRALAGHSTDTQYF,TGTGCCAGCAGGGCCCTAGCGGGCCATAGCACAGATACGCAGTATTTT,TRBD2,TRBJ2-3,TRBV27,NA,16
CASSADGGRSSYEQYF,TGTGCCAGCAGCGCTGATGGGGGGCGGTCCTCCTACGAGCAGTACTTC,NA,TRBJ2-7,TRBV9,few,16
CASTTGLDRGKETQYF,TGTGCCAGCACCACGGGCCTTGACAGGGGGAAGGAGACCCAGTACTTC,TRBD1,TRBJ2-5,TRBV28,few,16